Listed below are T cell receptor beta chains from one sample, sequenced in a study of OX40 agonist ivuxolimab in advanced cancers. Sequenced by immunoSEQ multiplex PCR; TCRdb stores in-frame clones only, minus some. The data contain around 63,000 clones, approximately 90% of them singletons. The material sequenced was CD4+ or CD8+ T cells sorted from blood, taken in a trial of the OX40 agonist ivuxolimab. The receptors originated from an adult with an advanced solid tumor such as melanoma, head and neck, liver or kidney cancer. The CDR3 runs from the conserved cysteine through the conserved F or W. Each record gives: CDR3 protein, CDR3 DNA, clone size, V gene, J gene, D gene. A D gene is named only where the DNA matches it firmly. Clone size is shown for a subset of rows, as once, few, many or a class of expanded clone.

CDR3: CASSLQGTWGYTF
DNA: TGTGCCAGTAGCCTACAGGGGACTTGGGGCTACACCTTC
size: once
V: TRBV19
J: TRBJ1-2
D: TRBD1

CDR3: CASSPGTSGRAAGELFF
DNA: TGCGCCAGCAGCCCTGGGACTAGCGGGAGGGCCGCCGGGGAGCTGTTTTTT
size: -
V: TRBV5-1
J: TRBJ2-2
D: TRBD2

CDR3: CASSIWTGGTEAFF
DNA: TGTGCCAGTAGTATCTGGACAGGGGGCACTGAAGCTTTCTTT
size: -
V: TRBV19
J: TRBJ1-1
D: TRBD1

CDR3: CASSQDLQYTEAFF
DNA: TGCGCCAGCAGCCAAGATCTACAGTACACTGAAGCTTTCTTT
size: -
V: TRBV4-1
J: TRBJ1-1
D: -

CDR3: CASRRGQGAFQPQHF
DNA: TGTGCCAGCAGACGTGGACAGGGGGCCTTTCAGCCCCAGCATTTT
size: -
V: TRBV6-5
J: TRBJ1-5
D: TRBD1

CDR3: CASSRRGRDRHSNQPQHF
DNA: TGTGCCAGCAGTAGAAGAGGTCGGGACAGACATAGCAATCAGCCCCAGCATTTT
size: -
V: TRBV28
J: TRBJ1-5
D: TRBD1

CDR3: CASSLSPSGISNEQFF
DNA: TGTGCCAGCAGCTTAAGTCCTAGCGGGATTTCAAATGAGCAGTTCTTC
size: -
V: TRBV7-2
J: TRBJ2-1
D: TRBD2

CDR3: CASSLLGQTSLNSPLHF
DNA: TGCGCCAGCAGCTTGCTGGGACAGACGAGTCTTAATTCACCCCTCCACTTT
size: -
V: TRBV5-1
J: TRBJ1-6
D: TRBD1

CDR3: CASSLASGNTDTQYF
DNA: TGTGCCAGCAGCCTAGCTAGCGGAAACACAGATACGCAGTATTTT
size: -
V: TRBV7-3
J: TRBJ2-3
D: TRBD2

CDR3: CASSPSDRSYGYTF
DNA: TGTGCCAGCTCCCCCTCCGACCGTAGCTATGGCTACACCTTC
size: -
V: TRBV18
J: TRBJ1-2
D: -

CDR3: CASSPQGQSSYEQYF
DNA: TGCGCCAGCAGCCCCCAGGGGCAGAGCTCCTACGAGCAGTACTTC
size: -
V: TRBV5-1
J: TRBJ2-7
D: -

CDR3: CAISPSGTGGNEQFF
DNA: TGTGCCATCAGCCCGTCCGGGACAGGGGGCAATGAGCAGTTCTTC
size: -
V: TRBV10-3
J: TRBJ2-1
D: TRBD1

CDR3: CASSEKGQLPYEQYF
DNA: TGTGCCAGCAGTGAAAAGGGACAGCTCCCCTACGAGCAGTACTTC
size: few
V: TRBV6-4
J: TRBJ2-7
D: TRBD1

CDR3: CASSFQLAEAFF
DNA: TGTGCCAGCAGTTTCCAGTTGGCTGAAGCTTTCTTT
size: -
V: TRBV11-2
J: TRBJ1-1
D: -

CDR3: CASTSWGGPTDDGYTF
DNA: TGTGCCAGCACCTCATGGGGGGGTCCCACAGATGATGGCTACACCTTC
size: -
V: TRBV2
J: TRBJ1-2
D: -

CDR3: CASRLTGSGNTIYF
DNA: TGTGCCAGCAGACTAACAGGGTCTGGAAACACCATATATTTT
size: -
V: TRBV7-2
J: TRBJ1-3
D: -

CDR3: CASGFKWGYTF
DNA: TGTGCTAGTGGTTTTAAATGGGGCTACACCTTC
size: -
V: TRBV12-5
J: TRBJ1-2
D: -

CDR3: CASSFPPGLGGYTF
DNA: TGTGCCAGTAGCTTCCCTCCGGGACTAGGAGGCTACACCTTC
size: -
V: TRBV19
J: TRBJ1-2
D: -

CDR3: CASSIGTPYEQYF
DNA: TGTGCCAGCAGTATCGGGACTCCTTACGAGCAGTACTTC
size: -
V: TRBV27
J: TRBJ2-7
D: -

CDR3: CASSLADRGRRPGNTIYF
DNA: TGTGCCAGCAGTTTAGCGGACAGGGGGCGCCGACCTGGAAACACCATATATTTT
size: -
V: TRBV28
J: TRBJ1-3
D: TRBD1

CDR3: CASSLTPIVKYEQYF
DNA: TGTGCCAGCAGTCTCACTCCGATAGTAAAGTACGAGCAGTACTTC
size: -
V: TRBV6-1
J: TRBJ2-7
D: -

CDR3: CASSLYSTNTGELFF
DNA: TGTGCCAGCAGCTTATATTCGACGAACACCGGGGAGCTGTTTTTT
size: once
V: TRBV5-4
J: TRBJ2-2
D: -

CDR3: CASSQGGGLEQFF
DNA: TGTGCCAGCAGCCAAGGAGGAGGACTGGAGCAGTTCTTC
size: -
V: TRBV4-2
J: TRBJ2-1
D: -

CDR3: CASSFSGTDGNTIYF
DNA: TGCGCCAGCAGCTTCTCAGGGACGGATGGAAACACCATATATTTT
size: once
V: TRBV5-1
J: TRBJ1-3
D: -

CDR3: CASSRIPGQGSYEQYF
DNA: TGTGCCAGCAGTCGAATACCGGGACAGGGTTCCTACGAGCAGTACTTC
size: once
V: TRBV7-9
J: TRBJ2-7
D: TRBD1

CDR3: CASSFTGWGTEAFF
DNA: TGTGCCAGCAGCTTTACAGGGTGGGGCACTGAAGCTTTCTTT
size: few
V: TRBV7-9
J: TRBJ1-1
D: -

CDR3: CASNKQGAGTEAFF
DNA: TGTGCCAGTAATAAACAGGGGGCCGGCACTGAAGCTTTCTTT
size: few
V: TRBV19
J: TRBJ1-1
D: TRBD1

CDR3: CASSPAYRVNQPQHF
DNA: TGTGCCAGCAGCCCCGCGTACAGGGTCAATCAGCCCCAGCATTTT
size: -
V: TRBV7-8
J: TRBJ1-5
D: -

CDR3: CATSRDLGPSYEQYF
DNA: TGTGCCACCAGCAGAGATCTGGGGCCTTCCTACGAGCAGTACTTC
size: -
V: TRBV15
J: TRBJ2-7
D: -

CDR3: CATSVQGDGEAFF
DNA: TGTGCGACCTCCGTACAGGGGGATGGTGAAGCTTTCTTT
size: -
V: TRBV15
J: TRBJ1-1
D: TRBD1

CDR3: CASVRGGRDTQYF
DNA: TGTGCCAGCGTTCGGGGGGGCCGGGATACGCAGTATTTT
size: -
V: TRBV2
J: TRBJ2-3
D: TRBD2

CDR3: CASSPGQGKAFF
DNA: TGTGCCAGCAGTCCGGGACAGGGTAAGGCTTTCTTT
size: -
V: TRBV6-4
J: TRBJ1-1
D: TRBD1

CDR3: CASSSQAAVSNQPQHF
DNA: TGTGCCAGCAGCTCCCAGGCCGCAGTTAGCAATCAGCCCCAGCATTTT
size: -
V: TRBV7-2
J: TRBJ1-5
D: -

CDR3: CASSPQQGYYGYTF
DNA: TGTGCCAGCTCACCACAGCAGGGGTACTATGGCTACACCTTC
size: -
V: TRBV18
J: TRBJ1-2
D: -

CDR3: CASSLVGGGNQPQHF
DNA: TGTGCCAGCAGCTTAGTAGGGGGTGGCAATCAGCCCCAGCATTTT
size: -
V: TRBV7-9
J: TRBJ1-5
D: -

CDR3: CASSLQGRAYEQYF
DNA: TGCGCCAGCAGCTTACAGGGTAGAGCCTACGAGCAGTACTTC
size: -
V: TRBV5-1
J: TRBJ2-7
D: -

CDR3: CASTNHGLAGGLDYEQYF
DNA: TGTGCCAGCACCAACCATGGACTAGCGGGAGGCCTTGACTACGAGCAGTACTTC
size: -
V: TRBV27
J: TRBJ2-7
D: TRBD2

CDR3: CASLPRRNTGELFF
DNA: TGTGCCAGCCTTCCCCGGCGGAACACCGGGGAGCTGTTTTTT
size: once
V: TRBV27
J: TRBJ2-2
D: -

CDR3: CASSPFAQGFGQPQHF
DNA: TGTGCCAGCTCACCATTTGCCCAGGGGTTCGGACAGCCCCAGCATTTT
size: -
V: TRBV18
J: TRBJ1-5
D: -

CDR3: CASSFTGDTQYF
DNA: TGTGCCAGCAGCTTCACTGGGGATACGCAGTATTTT
size: -
V: TRBV11-2
J: TRBJ2-3
D: -

CDR3: CASSDSWSSGGEDEQFF
DNA: TGTGCCAGCAGTGACTCCTGGTCTAGCGGGGGCGAGGATGAGCAGTTCTTC
size: -
V: TRBV2
J: TRBJ2-1
D: TRBD2

CDR3: CASSLIGTDQETQYF
DNA: TGCGCCAGCAGCTTAATCGGGACAGACCAAGAGACCCAGTACTTC
size: -
V: TRBV5-1
J: TRBJ2-5
D: TRBD1

CDR3: CASSSGTGGWNTEAFF
DNA: TGCGCCAGCAGCAGCGGGACAGGGGGGTGGAACACTGAAGCTTTCTTT
size: -
V: TRBV5-1
J: TRBJ1-1
D: TRBD1

CDR3: CASSWTDRGFLYEQYF
DNA: TGCGCCAGCAGCTGGACGGACAGGGGATTTCTCTACGAGCAGTACTTC
size: -
V: TRBV5-1
J: TRBJ2-7
D: TRBD1

CDR3: CASSPGQGDEQYF
DNA: TGTGCCAGCAGCCCTGGACAGGGGGACGAGCAGTACTTC
size: -
V: TRBV28
J: TRBJ2-7
D: TRBD1

CDR3: CASSHGPSYGYTF
DNA: TGTGCCAGCAGCCATGGACCTTCATATGGCTACACCTTC
size: many
V: TRBV14
J: TRBJ1-2
D: -

CDR3: CASSEATGQYF
DNA: TGTGCCAGCAGTGAAGCCACCGGACAGTATTTT
size: -
V: TRBV6-1
J: TRBJ2-3
D: -

CDR3: CASSLALSLAYQETQYF
DNA: TGTGCCAGCAGCTTAGCGCTCTCACTGGCGTACCAAGAGACCCAGTACTTC
size: -
V: TRBV7-9
J: TRBJ2-5
D: -

CDR3: CASRGQGGANVLTF
DNA: TGTGCCAGCAGGGGACAGGGTGGGGCCAACGTCCTGACTTTC
size: -
V: TRBV27
J: TRBJ2-6
D: TRBD1

CDR3: CAISEHSEAGGTSNQPQHF
DNA: TGTGCCATCAGTGAGCACAGTGAGGCAGGCGGGACAAGCAATCAGCCCCAGCATTTT
size: -
V: TRBV10-3
J: TRBJ1-5
D: -

CDR3: CASSPMQTYNSPLHF
DNA: TGTGCCAGCTCACCAATGCAAACTTATAATTCACCCCTCCACTTT
size: few
V: TRBV18
J: TRBJ1-6
D: -

CDR3: CASSHPKRTSHTDTQYF
DNA: TGTGCCAGCAGCCACCCAAAGAGGACTTCCCACACAGATACGCAGTATTTT
size: -
V: TRBV4-2
J: TRBJ2-3
D: -

CDR3: CASSIGAAGANVLTF
DNA: TGTGCCAGTAGTATTGGAGCCGCCGGGGCCAACGTCCTGACTTTC
size: -
V: TRBV19
J: TRBJ2-6
D: -

CDR3: CASSFTSGRATDEQFF
DNA: TGCGCCAGCAGCTTCACCAGCGGGAGGGCCACGGATGAGCAGTTCTTC
size: -
V: TRBV5-1
J: TRBJ2-1
D: TRBD2